This T cell receptor (beta chain) was sequenced in a study of identifying expanded T cells in peripheral blood (dated by TCRdb to the late 2010s). Concerning the study at large: Separate aliquots of the same genomic DNA pool were sequenced to produce technical replicates, and four replicates were compared in pairs.

During the collection period, no immune events, such as infections, were documented for the healthy donors. Time-dependent variance in a beta-binomial model of T-cell clone differential abundance was calibrated using healthy-donor blood repertoires as a training cohort. The training cohort included about ten healthy donors, of whom 3 were female and 7 were male. An age range of about 25 to 64 years, with an average of around 44 years, was recorded for the donors. Whole blood was collected from each healthy donor at three time points spaced 2 to 3 weeks apart and obtained from a commercial supplier. Genomic DNA was extracted from unsorted whole blood for immunosequencing. The immunoSEQ Assay, which relies on bias-controlled multiplex PCR amplification of genomic DNA, was used to profile TCRbeta CDR3 regions. The authors processed their data as follows. The absolute abundance of each unique TCRbeta CDR3 region was quantified after sequences were collapsed and filtered. Two models were used to test differential abundance: a binomial model (Fisher-equivalent) and a beta-binomial model that adds time-dependent variance fitted from healthy donors. Clones with fewer than 5 combined templates were removed, and a clone was called differentially abundant if the clone's Benjamini-Hochberg FDR was below 0.01. Beta-binomial variance was modeled as a function of total template count across the two samples using the form v = (b*log(k)+a)^2. This is the immuneACCESS table as TCRdb keeps it, with only in-frame sequences that have V and J called. A part of the clones is gone; compared with another copy, unresolved V genes explain less than half, and the rest is unexplained. V and J calls plus clone size are reproduced from that table; the DNA served to infer D and trimming. Counted in this sample were approximately 110,000 clones; approximately 90% of them appeared once. Roughly 17% of the sample is taken by the ten largest.

Results and caveats for the whole study, not just this receptor: Between technical replicates the binomial model flagged approximately 1.2 differentially abundant clones, whereas over two weeks the binomial model flagged about 15 and over approximately 4 weeks 19 to 20. Both the number of clones called differentially abundant and the false-positive rate were significantly reduced by the beta-binomial model across all healthy-donor time intervals. In all healthy donors, the variance in clone template counts between samples taken two weeks apart rose significantly as total template count increased. The authors expected biological variance in healthy repertoires might increase further over much longer intervals such as months to years.

Turning to this clone: Its binding antigen is unknown. The junction differs from germline at one of its ends, possibly a read error.

The origin of this receptor is a person aged 18 to 75 in good health. Input material: blood.

The DNA reads TGTGCCAGTAGGATAGGACGGGAGACCGGGGAGCTGTTTTTT. This codes for CASRIGRETGELFF. Here the chain combines TRBV19 and TRBJ2-2; TRBD2 is a weak D gene call, 6 bases matching. According to the germline V gene (reference sequence), CDR1 reads LNHDA and CDR2 reads SQIVND. From cysteine to phenylalanine, the CDR3 is 14 amino acids long. The kept DNA is CDR3 alone, 42 bases in frame from the first base.